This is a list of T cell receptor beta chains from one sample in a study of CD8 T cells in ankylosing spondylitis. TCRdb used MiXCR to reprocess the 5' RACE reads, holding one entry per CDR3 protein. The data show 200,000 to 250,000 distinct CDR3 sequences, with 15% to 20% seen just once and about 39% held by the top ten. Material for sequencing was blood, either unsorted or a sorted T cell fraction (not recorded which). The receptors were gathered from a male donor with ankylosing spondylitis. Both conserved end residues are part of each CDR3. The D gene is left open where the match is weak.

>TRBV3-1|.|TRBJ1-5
CASSQDGGFDQPQHF
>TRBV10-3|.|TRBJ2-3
CAISEEFSDTQYF
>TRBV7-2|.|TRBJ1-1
CASSLERGGTEAFF
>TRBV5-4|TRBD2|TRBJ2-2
CASSFSPGLAGAAGELFF
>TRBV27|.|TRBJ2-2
CASSLSERSGGELFF
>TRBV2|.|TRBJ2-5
CANRDTQETQYF
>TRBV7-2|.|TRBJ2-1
CASTLDGGTYNEQFF
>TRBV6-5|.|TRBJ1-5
CASSYSANQPQHF
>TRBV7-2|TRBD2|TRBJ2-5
CASSPGAGGQETQYF
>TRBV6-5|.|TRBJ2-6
CASSYSNGLSGANVLTF
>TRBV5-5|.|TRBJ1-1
CASSLLPGNTEAFF
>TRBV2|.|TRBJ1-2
CASSETQHYGYTF
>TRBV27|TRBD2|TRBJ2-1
CASSPPGLAREQFF
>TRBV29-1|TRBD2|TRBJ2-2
CSVKETSGRFGELFF
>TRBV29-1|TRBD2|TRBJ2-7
CSVTQPQRENYEQYF
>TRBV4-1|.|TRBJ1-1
CASSQDSGWMNTEAFF
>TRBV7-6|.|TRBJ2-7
CASSLGTGRGEQYF
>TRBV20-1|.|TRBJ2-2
CSARDRLLFGELFF
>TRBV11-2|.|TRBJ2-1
CASSLARAGLRYEQFF
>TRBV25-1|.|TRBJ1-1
CASSEYVNTEAFF
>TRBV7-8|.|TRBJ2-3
CASSERPGLEGTHRVTQYF
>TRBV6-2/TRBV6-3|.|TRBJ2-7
CASTDPQGSSGPYEQYF
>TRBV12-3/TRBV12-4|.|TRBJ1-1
CASSRGWATEAFF
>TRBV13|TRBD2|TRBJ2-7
CASSVGLAGARYEQYF
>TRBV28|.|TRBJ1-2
CASSFLQLDGYTF
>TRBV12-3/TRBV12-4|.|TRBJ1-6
CASSLGPSSPLHF
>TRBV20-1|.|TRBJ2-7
CSAPGTADLWGYEQYF
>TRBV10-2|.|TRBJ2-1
CASSHSVDEQFF
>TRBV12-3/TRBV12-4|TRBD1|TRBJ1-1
CASSKLGQGINTEAFF
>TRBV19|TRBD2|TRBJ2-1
CASSSLRGTSAYNEQFF
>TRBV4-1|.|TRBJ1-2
CASSQEGVIYGYTF
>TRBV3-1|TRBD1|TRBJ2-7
CASSHTNRGPYEQYF
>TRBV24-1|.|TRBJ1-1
CATSEFVAFF
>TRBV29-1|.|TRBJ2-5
CSVEWGEETQYF
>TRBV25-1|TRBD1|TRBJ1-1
CASYGISAEPGQGIEAFF
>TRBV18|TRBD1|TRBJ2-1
CASSPSLTGEPYNEQFF
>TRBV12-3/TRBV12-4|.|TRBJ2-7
CASSRILGQTAYEQYF
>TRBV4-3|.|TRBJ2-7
CASSQFLRGDYEQYF
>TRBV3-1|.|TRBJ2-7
CASSQVGQQPYEQYF